Below are 29 T cell receptor beta chains sequenced from a single sample in a study of T cells after yellow fever vaccination. TCRdb fed the 5' RACE reads into MiXCR, producing one record per CDR3 protein. The table records 100,000 to 150,000 distinct CDR3 sequences, approximately 8.4% of them present only once. The source was CD8+ T cells sorted from PBMCs, collected on the day of the yellow fever booster vaccination. These receptors were obtained from a man aged 18 to 30 who received the YFV17D yellow fever vaccine.

The rearrangement links TRBV19 to TRBJ2-1; D gene uncertain. This CDR3 contains 14 residues. Looked up from germline, CDR1 is LNHDA and CDR2 is SQIVND (reference sequence). Trimming removed 5 bases at V and 4 bases at J, with 12 bases between. CDR3 amino acids: CASSFQTEYNEQFF. The CDR3 bases are TGTGCCAGTAGTTTTCAGACGGAATACAATGAGCAGTTCTTC. Using reference TRBV19 and TRBJ2-1 for the parts outside the CDR3, the full variable domain is DGGITQSPKYLFRKEGQNVTLSCEQNLNHDAMYWYRQDPGQGLRLIYYSQIVNDFQKGDIAEGYSVSREKKESFPLTVTSAQKNPTAFYLCASSFQTEYNEQFFGPGTRLTVL.

This chain uses TRBV11-2 with TRBJ2-5, with D maybe TRBD2 (5 bases). The V gene's germline CDR1 is SGHAT and CDR2 FQNNGV. The germline V and J ends were trimmed by 3 bases and 3 bases, with 8 bases remaining between them. The CDR3 has 13 amino acids. CDR3 bases: TGTGCCAGCAGCTTCATCGGGGAAGAGACCCAGTACTTC. As protein: CASSFIGEETQYF.

Only one count was recorded for this clonotype. The chain couples TRBV2 to TRBJ2-7; 11 nucleotides match TRBD1. J lost 6 bases, V lost 4 bases, and 8 bases had no gene match. Looked up from germline, CDR1 is SNHLY and CDR2 is FYNNEI. This CDR3 contains 15 residues. CDR3 DNA: TGTGCCAGCAGTGTATGGACAGGGGGCTTGAGCGAGCAGTACTTC. Translated: CASSVWTGGLSEQYF.

The V gene is TRBV12-5, the J gene TRBJ1-1; TRBD1 aligns across 7 bases. CDR1 is LGHNT and CDR2 is FRNRAP in the germline V gene. The trim removed 2 bases at V and 3 bases at J, leaving 3 bases unmatched. CDR3 length: 14 amino acids. Here the CDR3 reads CASGLTGVDTEAFF. Written as DNA, the CDR3 is TGTGCTAGTGGTTTGACAGGGGTCGACACTGAAGCTTTCTTT. Supplemented by reference TRBV12-5 and TRBJ1-1, the full variable domain reads DARVTQTPRHKVTEMGQEVTMRCQPILGHNTVFWYRQTMMQGLELLAYFRNRAPLDDSGMPKDRFSAEMPDATLATLKIQPSEPRDSAVYFCASGLTGVDTEAFFGQGTRLTVV.

This clonotype appeared a few times. V and J are TRBV11-2 and TRBJ2-4; D gene unclear. The V end lost 3 bases, the J end lost 9 bases, and 6 bases lay between the germline ends. Germline V gene lookup returns CDR1 SGHAT and CDR2 FQNNGV. The CDR3 has 11 amino acids. CDR3 bases: TGTGCCAGCAGCTTTCCGGGCATTCAGTACTTC. Translating it yields CASSFPGIQYF. The full variable domain, rest sourced from reference TRBV11-2 and TRBJ2-4, is EAGVAQSPRYKIIEKRQSVAFWCNPISGHATLYWYQQILGQGPKLLIQFQNNGVVDDSQLPKDRFSAERLKGVDSTLKIQPAKLEDSAVYLCASSFPGIQYFGAGTRLSVL.

This clonotype was observed many times. This chain joins TRBV7-8 and TRBJ1-1, with 7 nucleotides matching TRBD1. V gave up 1 base and J gave up 3 bases; unmatched junction bases: 2. Germline V gene lookup returns CDR1 SGHVS and CDR2 FQNEAQ. The CDR3 length is 14 residues. The CDR3 here is CASSLVTGDTEAFF. The DNA of the CDR3 is TGTGCCAGCAGCTTAGTTACAGGGGACACTGAAGCTTTCTTT.

This clonotype occurred a few times. The V call is TRBV7-9, the J call TRBJ1-2; a weak D match, TRBD1 (5 bases). The CDR3 length is 14 residues. CDR1 and CDR2 from the germline V gene are SEHNR and FQNEAQ (reference sequence). Trimming pared 6 bases from V and 2 bases from J, leaving 13 bases between. The CDR3 DNA reads as TGTGCCAGCAGTATGGGGCCCGGAAACTATGGCTACACCTTC. Protein: CASSMGPGNYGYTF.

This clonotype was picked up a small number of times. The chain is built from TRBV10-3 and TRBJ1-1, with D perhaps TRBD1 (6 bases). CDR3 length: 13 amino acids. V shed 11 bases and J shed 1 base, with 14 bases lying between them. Germline V gene data show CDR1 as ENHRY and CDR2 as SYGVKD. The CDR3 loop is CAVDQGGNTEAFF. CDR3 in DNA: TGTGCCGTCGACCAAGGGGGGAACACTGAAGCTTTCTTT.

In its sample, this clonotype was seen a few times. J is TRBJ2-4 and V is TRBV4-3, with D hard to call. This CDR3 region has 15 residues. The germline CDR1 and CDR2 sequences are LGHNA and YSLEER. Trimming stripped 0 bases from V and 2 bases from J, with 8 bases between. The CDR3 protein is CASSQDEWPKNIQYF. CDR3 nucleotide sequence: TGCGCCAGCAGCCAAGATGAGTGGCCCAAAAACATTCAGTACTTC.

The chain has TRBV3-1 and TRBJ2-1; 9 bases are shared with TRBD1. V shed 4 bases and J 7 bases; nucleotides not matched to a gene: 5. The CDR3 runs to 14 residues. Per germline, CDR1 LGHDT and CDR2 YNNKEL (reference sequence). For the CDR3, the DNA is TGTGCCAGCAGCCTTCCGGGACAGGGAAATGAGCAGTTCTTC. This translates into CASSLPGQGNEQFF.

The chain links TRBV10-1 to TRBJ2-2; perhaps TRBD1 as D (6 bases). Trimming stripped 0 bases from V and 8 bases from J, with 10 bases between. The CDR3 is 14 residues long. Germline assignment: CDR1 WNHNN and CDR2 SYGVQD (reference sequence). The CDR3 loop reads CASSESGAAGELFF. CDR3 bases: TGCGCCAGCAGTGAGTCGGGGGCCGCAGGGGAGCTGTTTTTT.

Ten or more counts support this clonotype. The chain carries TRBV6-4 and TRBJ2-2; TRBD1 matches 10 bases. V lost 2 bases, J lost 6 bases, and 0 bases stayed unmatched. CDR1 and CDR2 from the germline V gene are MRHNA and SNTAGT. This CDR3 region has 14 residues. CDR3 sequence (DNA): TGTGCCAGCAGTGACGGACAGGGGGCCGGGGAGCTGTTTTTT. This sequence encodes CASSDGQGAGELFF.

This chain uses TRBV20-1 with TRBJ2-3; no reliable D call. The CDR3 runs 13 residues. The V end was cut by 0 bases, the J end by 4 bases, with 8 bases between. Per the germline V gene, CDR1 is DFQATT and CDR2 is SNEGSKA (reference sequence). CDR3 sequence: CSARDSPPDTQYF. The DNA for the CDR3 is TGCAGTGCTAGAGATTCCCCCCCAGATACGCAGTATTTT.

This clonotype was seen more than once but under ten times. The chain carries TRBV20-1 and TRBJ2-2, with D unclear. Per the germline V gene, CDR1 is DFQATT and CDR2 is SNEGSKA (reference sequence). CDR3 size: 14 residues. The V end lost 5 bases, the J end lost 5 bases, and 15 bases lay between the germline ends. The CDR3, as DNA: TGCAGTGCTGAAGACCCGGTATATACCGGGGAGCTGTTTTTT. Translated, it gives CSAEDPVYTGELFF.

This clonotype was counted between two and nine times. The gene calls are TRBV29-1 and TRBJ2-5; 11 bases agree with TRBD2. The CDR3 covers 15 residues. The V and J ends lost 3 bases and 3 bases, in that order; junction bases with no gene match: 6. CDR1 and CDR2 (germline): SQVTM, ANQGSEA. In DNA form, the CDR3 reads TGCAGCGTTGATGGTAGCGGGGGGGCAGAAGAGACCCAGTACTTC. This encodes CSVDGSGGAEETQYF.

The CDR3 is CASSQDEGGYEQYF. In nucleotides, the CDR3 is TGCGCCAGCAGCCAAGACGAAGGGGGCTACGAGCAGTACTTC. The chain links TRBV4-3 to TRBJ2-7; a possible D gene is TRBD1 (6 bases). V lost 0 bases and J 3 bases, leaving 9 bases between the germline ends. The CDR3 is 14 amino acids. From germline, CDR1 is LGHNA and CDR2 YSLEER.

This clonotype has more than one count but fewer than ten. Here the CDR3 DNA reads TGTGCCAGCAGTAGGTACCGGGGTAGTACAGATACGCAGTATTTT. This codes for CASSRYRGSTDTQYF. J is TRBJ2-3 and V is TRBV12-3 or TRBV12-4, with D perhaps TRBD2 (5 bases). The CDR3 has 15 residues. Trimming stripped 5 bases from V and 3 bases from J, with 15 bases between.

The chain couples TRBV9 to TRBJ2-2, with 9 bases aligning to TRBD2. The CDR3 covers 15 residues. V lost 0 bases and J lost 4; bases outside the gene matches: 1. The germline CDR1 and CDR2 sequences are SGDLS and YYNGEE. CDR3 nucleotides: TGTGCCAGCAGCGTAGATAGCGGGGGCACCGGGGAGCTGTTTTTT. Its translation is CASSVDSGGTGELFF. Full variable domain (outside the CDR3, taken from reference TRBV9 and TRBJ2-2): DSGVTQTPKHLITATGQRVTLRCSPRSGDLSVYWYQQSLDQGLQFLIQYYNGEERAKGNILERFSAQQFPDLHSELNLSSLELGDSALYFCASSVDSGGTGELFFGEGSRLTVL.

The chain carries TRBV4-3 and TRBJ1-5; D remains unclear. Germline V gene sequence: CDR1 LGHNA, CDR2 YSLEER. V gave up 0 bases and J gave up 3 bases, with 12 bases separating them. The CDR3 consists of 16 residues. The CDR3 loop is CASSQDPGRLNQPQHF. CDR3 DNA: TGCGCCAGCAGCCAAGATCCCGGCCGCCTCAATCAGCCCCAGCATTTT.

This clonotype came up many times. V usage is TRBV19 and J usage is TRBJ2-7, with 7 positions matching TRBD1. Germline-derived CDR1 and CDR2 are LNHDA and SQIVND (reference sequence). The CDR3 loop spans 17 amino acids. The ends lost 3 bases at V and 3 bases at J; junction bases unmatched: 14. CDR3 bases: TGTGCCAGTAGTATTGCCCGACAGGGTACTTGGGGCTACGAGCAGTACTTC. Translating gives CASSIARQGTWGYEQYF.

CDR3: CASSIAGRGTQYF. DNA of the CDR3: TGTGCCAGTAGTATCGCGGGTCGTGGGACCCAGTACTTC. The chain joins TRBV19 to TRBJ2-5, with a weak D call TRBD2 (5 bases). V was shortened by 3 bases and J by 7 bases, with 12 bases between the two germline ends. The germline CDR1 and CDR2 sequences are LNHDA and SQIVND (reference sequence). The CDR3 runs 13 residues. Looking up the rest from reference TRBV19 and TRBJ2-5 gives the full variable domain: DGGITQSPKYLFRKEGQNVTLSCEQNLNHDAMYWYRQDPGQGLRLIYYSQIVNDFQKGDIAEGYSVSREKKESFPLTVTSAQKNPTAFYLCASSIAGRGTQYFGPGTRLLVL.

V gene TRBV6-1 combines with J gene TRBJ1-1; a possible D gene is TRBD1 (5 bases). CDR3 length: 11 residues. V gave up 10 bases and J gave up 10 bases, with 16 bases separating them. Germline V gives CDR1 MNHNS, CDR2 SASEGT. The CDR3 reads CATLSRVSAFF. DNA for the CDR3: TGTGCCACACTATCCAGGGTTTCAGCTTTCTTT.

This clonotype was seen more than once but under ten times. The chain uses TRBV4-1 and TRBJ1-4; 10 nucleotides align to TRBD1. The germline V gene has CDR1 MGHRA and CDR2 YSYEKL. There are 17 residues in the CDR3. The ends lost 4 bases at V and 4 bases at J; junction bases unmatched: 9. The CDR3: CASSLKTGGNLNEKLFF. DNA for the CDR3: TGCGCCAGCAGCCTCAAGACAGGGGGCAACCTTAATGAAAAACTGTTTTTT.

V usage is TRBV4-1 and J usage is TRBJ2-3; a weak D match, TRBD2 (5 bases). This CDR3 comprises 15 residues. Germline values: CDR1 MGHRA, CDR2 YSYEKL. Between the trimmed V and J ends, which lost 2 bases and 2 bases, there was a span of 11 bases. The DNA of the CDR3 is TGCGCCAGCAGCCAAACCCTGGGAGACACAGATACGCAGTATTTT. It yields the protein CASSQTLGDTDTQYF.

This clonotype was seen repeatedly, ten times or more. This chain links TRBV4-3 with TRBJ2-5, with a tentative D call TRBD2 (7 bases). The germline gives CDR1 LGHNA, CDR2 YSLEER. V shed 1 base and J shed 5 bases, with 11 bases lying between them. This CDR3 is built from 14 residues. As DNA, the CDR3 is TGCGCCAGCAGCCAAGGGGGGGGCCAGGAGACCCAGTACTTC. This encodes CASSQGGGQETQYF.

The CDR3 region is CASSLKGEGTYEQYF. The CDR3 DNA reads as TGTGCCAGCAGCTTGAAGGGTGAGGGGACCTACGAGCAGTACTTC. The genes are TRBV5-4 and TRBJ2-7; D possibly uses TRBD1 or TRBD2 (5 bases each). The CDR3 runs 15 residues. Germline lookup yields CDR1 SGHNT and CDR2 YYREEE (reference sequence). V lost 1 base and J lost 2, with 13 bases in between.

Only a few counts were recorded for this clonotype. The chain recombines TRBV7-6 with TRBJ2-7; 10 positions match TRBD2. CDR3 size: 15 residues. Looked up from germline, CDR1 is SGHVS and CDR2 is FNYEAQ. Trimming removed 5 bases from V and 7 bases from J; junction bases left unmatched: 11. CDR3 nucleotide sequence: TGTGCCAGCAGCCCACTTTGGACTAGCGGTCTGGAGCAGTACTTC. This encodes CASSPLWTSGLEQYF.

This clonotype was seen more than once but under ten times. The rearrangement joins TRBV5-1 to TRBJ2-5; D might be TRBD2 (6 bases). The germline V and J ends were trimmed by 0 bases and 1 base, with 10 bases remaining between them. This CDR3 has 15 amino acids. Germline V gene sequence: CDR1 SGHRS, CDR2 YFSETQ. CDR3 in amino acids: CASSLELGLQETQYF. CDR3 coding DNA: TGCGCCAGCAGCTTGGAGCTGGGACTCCAAGAGACCCAGTACTTC.

This clonotype was recorded a few times. V is TRBV5-6 and J is TRBJ2-2, with a weak D call TRBD2 (5 bases). Germline CDR1 and CDR2: SGHDT and YYEEEE. Trimming removed 0 bases at V and 6 bases at J, with 15 bases between. The CDR3 sequence is 16 residues long. CDR3: CASSLEASGMAGELFF. The CDR3 coding sequence is TGTGCCAGCAGCTTGGAGGCCTCGGGGATGGCCGGGGAGCTGTTTTTT.